Each of the 27 T cell receptor beta chains below was sequenced from the same sample in a study of T cell changes during pregnancy in multiple sclerosis. Clones were read by immunoSEQ multiplex PCR, and TCRdb kept only the in-frame ones, dropping some. The table lists approximately 90,000 clones, approximately 94% of them singletons. The material sequenced was peripheral blood, taken in the third trimester of pregnancy. Receptors originate from a female donor with multiple sclerosis, enrolled in a pregnancy study.

This chain joins TRBV5-1 and TRBJ2-1; 10 bases map to TRBD2. After removal of 4 bases from V and 10 bases from J, the junction contained 11 bases not matched to a gene. Germline-derived CDR1 and CDR2 are SGHRS and YFSETQ. CDR3 length: 15 residues. The CDR3 DNA follows: TGCGCCAGCAGCCCTCAGAGCGGGAGGGCCGGGGAGCAGTTCTTC. It codes for CASSPQSGRAGEQFF.

In this sample, this clone turned up a few times. V usage is TRBV6-5 and J usage is TRBJ2-5, with D perhaps TRBD1 (6 bases). The CDR3 is 15 amino acids. Trimming cost V 6 bases and J 1 base, with 15 bases left between them. CDR1 MNHEY and CDR2 SVGAGI come from the germline V gene. CDR3 sequence: CASRVEDSLQETQYF. In DNA, the CDR3 is TGTGCCAGCAGGGTCGAGGACAGCCTCCAAGAGACCCAGTACTTC.

This clone was seen a handful of times. This rearrangement joins TRBV9 to TRBJ1-5; TRBD1 matches 7 bases. V dropped 8 bases and J dropped 3; count of bases not matched to a gene: 5. CDR1 SGDLS and CDR2 YYNGEE come from the germline V gene. The CDR3 has 13 residues. CDR3 sequence (DNA): TGTGCCAGTGGGGACAGCGTCAATCAGCCCCAGCATTTT. This translates into CASGDSVNQPQHF.

The V gene is TRBV7-9, the J gene TRBJ2-7; 15 bases map to TRBD2. The CDR3 sequence is 14 residues long. The ends lost 3 bases at V and 6 bases at J; junction bases unmatched: 0. Germline V gene sequence: CDR1 SEHNR, CDR2 FQNEAQ (reference sequence). The CDR3 DNA is TGTGCCAGCAGCTTGGGACTAGCGGGAGGCGAGCAGTACTTC. Its protein is CASSLGLAGGEQYF.

The V gene is TRBV2, the J gene TRBJ2-1; 10 bases align to TRBD2. The CDR3 totals 18 residues. Germline lookup yields CDR1 SNHLY and CDR2 FYNNEI. V was pared by 3 bases and J by 5 bases, with 13 bases of the junction left unmatched. CDR3 protein: CASSEGLAQAGRDNEQFF. In DNA, the CDR3 is TGTGCCAGCAGTGAGGGACTAGCGCAGGCGGGTCGAGACAATGAGCAGTTCTTC.

This chain joins TRBV4-2 and TRBJ2-7; 7 bases line up with TRBD1. The ends lost 2 bases at V and 1 base at J; junction bases unmatched: 5. From germline, CDR1 is LGHNA and CDR2 YNFKEQ. This CDR3 region has 15 residues. Written as DNA, the CDR3 is TGTGCCAGCAGCCAATGGACAGGATCTTCCTACGAGCAGTACTTC. Its protein product is CASSQWTGSSYEQYF.

The V and J genes are TRBV28 and TRBJ1-5; TRBD1 might be the D (6 bases). V lost 5 bases and J 5 bases, leaving 19 bases between the germline ends. The CDR3 totals 16 residues. Per the germline V gene, CDR1 is MDHEN and CDR2 is SYDVKM. The CDR3 loop reads CASSPLAGQTDQPQHF. CDR3 bases: TGTGCCAGCAGTCCCCTTGCTGGACAGACCGATCAGCCCCAGCATTTT.

This clone came up once. V is TRBV7-8 and J is TRBJ1-3, with 8 bases that match TRBD1. Trimming took 2 bases from V and 4 from J; bases not matched to a gene: 4. CDR3 length equals 15 residues. CDR1 is SGHVS and CDR2 is FQNEAQ in the germline V gene. The CDR3 loop is CASSLRDRLGNTIYF. Here the CDR3 DNA reads TGTGCCAGCAGCTTAAGGGACAGGTTGGGAAACACCATATATTTT.

The rearrangement joins TRBV27 to TRBJ2-7; D not resolved. V was shortened by 4 bases and J by 7 bases, with 11 bases between the two germline ends. Germline values: CDR1 MNHEY, CDR2 SMNVEV (reference sequence). This CDR3 is built from 12 residues. The CDR3 is CASSYGFGEQYF. CDR3 in DNA: TGTGCCAGCAGTTACGGGTTTGGGGAGCAGTACTTC.

The chain combines TRBV6-5 with TRBJ2-5; weak D call: TRBD2 (6 bases). The CDR3 covers 13 residues. The germline V and J ends were trimmed by 0 bases and 5 bases, with 7 bases remaining between them. CDR1 is MNHEY, CDR2 SVGAGI, per germline. The DNA of the CDR3 is TGTGCCAGCAGTTACTCGGGACTGGAGACCCAGTACTTC. It translates to CASSYSGLETQYF.

V usage is TRBV5-1 and J usage is TRBJ1-2; 7 nucleotides line up with TRBD1. V lost 2 bases, J lost 8 bases, and 12 bases stayed unmatched. Germline-derived CDR1 and CDR2 are SGHRS and YFSETQ. This CDR3 has 15 amino acids. The CDR3: CASSFSGTAAQGYTF. The CDR3 DNA is TGCGCCAGCAGCTTCTCGGGGACAGCCGCCCAGGGCTACACCTTC. The variable domain in full, with the rest retrieved from reference TRBV5-1 and TRBJ1-2, is KAGVTQTPRYLIKTRGQQVTLSCSPISGHRSVSWYQQTPGQGLQFLFEYFSETQRNKGNFPGRFSGRQFSNSRSEMNVSTLELGDSALYLCASSFSGTAAQGYTFGSGTRLTVV.

V gene TRBV28 combines with J gene TRBJ2-7; TRBD1 matches 11 bases. V gave up 7 bases and J gave up 9 bases; unmatched junction bases: 11. This CDR3 spans 14 amino acids. Germline assignment: CDR1 MDHEN and CDR2 SYDVKM. Here the CDR3 DNA reads TGTGCCAGCAATCAGGACAGGGGGCTTCGCGGGCAGTACTTC. The encoded protein is CASNQDRGLRGQYF.

The chain recombines TRBV4-1 with TRBJ1-5; maybe TRBD1 (6 bases). The CDR3 totals 16 residues. Germline assignment: CDR1 MGHRA and CDR2 YSYEKL. Trimming pared 1 base from V and 5 bases from J, leaving 15 bases between. The CDR3 nucleotides are TGCGCCAGCAGCCAAGTTCAGTGGGACACTGATCAGCCCCAGCATTTT. It is translated as CASSQVQWDTDQPQHF.

The CDR3, as DNA: TGTGCCAGCAGGATAGGGACAGGGGTTAACCAGCCCCAGCATTTT. Residues: CASRIGTGVNQPQHF. The chain has TRBV28 and TRBJ1-5; 10 nucleotides align to TRBD1. Trimming took 6 bases from V and 7 from J; bases not matched to a gene: 9. The CDR3 covers 15 residues. From germline, CDR1 is MDHEN and CDR2 SYDVKM.

This clone was seen a few times. The J gene is TRBJ1-2, the V gene TRBV7-9; D is unresolved. Trimming shortened V by 5 bases and J by 3 bases, and 16 bases separated the two germline ends. The CDR3 consists of 15 residues. The germline CDR1 and CDR2 sequences are SEHNR and FQNEAQ (reference sequence). CDR3 bases: TGTGCCAGCAGCGTATCAGGTTACGTCGACTATGGCTACACCTTC. As protein: CASSVSGYVDYGYTF. The complete variable domain, with remaining parts taken from reference TRBV7-9 and TRBJ1-2, reads DTGVSQNPRHKITKRGQNVTFRCDPISEHNRLYWYRQTLGQGPEFLTYFQNEAQLEKSRLLSDRFSAERPKGSFSTLEIQRTEQGDSAMYLCASSVSGYVDYGYTFGSGTRLTVV.

This clone was found once. J is TRBJ2-4 and V is TRBV21-1; the D call TRBD2 from the table was never checked on the DNA. TRBV21-1 is flagged as a pseudogene. The CDR3 is made up of 19 amino acids. This CDR3 is CASSKAEKSGRGIRNIQYF. The CDR3 DNA sequence: TGTGCCAGCAGCAAAGCCGAGAAAAGCGGGAGAGGGATTAGAAACATTCAGTACTTC.

J is TRBJ1-1 and V is TRBV19; D unclear. Per the germline V gene, CDR1 is LNHDA and CDR2 is SQIVND (reference sequence). Trimming removed 0 bases from V and 0 bases from J, with 11 bases in between. The CDR3 totals 16 residues. CDR3 DNA: TGTGCCAGTAGTATAGATCTCGGGGTGGTGAACACTGAAGCTTTCTTT. Its protein product is CASSIDLGVVNTEAFF.

In this sample, this clone turned up once. V gene TRBV5-1 combines with J gene TRBJ2-7; 12 positions match TRBD2. Germline lookup yields CDR1 SGHRS and CDR2 YFSETQ. The CDR3 sequence is 16 residues long. J gave up 4 bases and V 2 bases, and 7 bases lay outside the gene matches. CDR3 sequence (DNA): TGCGCCAGCAGCTTAGGCCTAGCGGGAGGGATATACGAGCAGTACTTC. It translates to CASSLGLAGGIYEQYF.

The V call is TRBV28, the J call TRBJ2-7; 8 nucleotides align to TRBD2. This CDR3 is 13 amino acids long. From germline, CDR1 is MDHEN and CDR2 SYDVKM. The V and J ends lost 8 bases and 3 bases, in that order; junction bases with no gene match: 6. CDR3 region: CASGVAGIYEQYF. The CDR3 bases are TGTGCCAGCGGTGTAGCGGGAATCTACGAGCAGTACTTC.

This chain joins TRBV14 and TRBJ2-3; the match to TRBD2 covers 7 bases. The junction had 11 bases not matched to a gene; V was cut back by 0 bases and J by 5 bases. This CDR3 region has 17 residues. Germline CDR1 reads SGHDN; CDR2 reads FVKESK. CDR3 loop: CASSQDRASGPQDTQYF. In nucleotides, the CDR3 is TGTGCCAGCAGCCAAGATAGGGCTAGCGGACCACAAGATACGCAGTATTTT. Supplemented by reference TRBV14 and TRBJ2-3, the full variable domain reads EAGVTQFPSHSVIEKGQTVTLRCDPISGHDNLYWYRRVMGKEIKFLLHFVKESKQDESGMPNNRFLAERTGGTYSTLKVQPAELEDSGVYFCASSQDRASGPQDTQYFGPGTRLTVL.

This sequence joins TRBV23-1 and TRBJ2-7, with 9 bases matching TRBD1. TRBV23-1 is sorted into the ORF group, with uncertain function. The CDR3 totals 14 residues. Germline trimming cut 3 bases from V and 5 bases from J; bases unmatched to any gene: 5. CDR3 protein: CASSQGGTGHEQYF. In DNA form, the CDR3 reads TGCGCCAGCAGTCAGGGGGGGACAGGGCACGAGCAGTACTTC.

CDR3 sequence (DNA): TGTGCCAGCAGTTTGATGAGGGAACCTAACACTGAAGCTTTCTTT. Translated: CASSLMREPNTEAFF. The chain has TRBV28 and TRBJ1-1, with no clear D. This CDR3 contains 15 residues. The germline CDR1 and CDR2 sequences are MDHEN and SYDVKM. V was trimmed by 3 bases and J by 2 bases, leaving 13 bases between them.

This chain joins TRBV18 and TRBJ1-1, with 8 nucleotides matching TRBD1. The CDR3 length is 14 residues. Trimming took 4 bases from V and 3 from J; bases not matched to a gene: 4. Per germline, CDR1 KGHSH and CDR2 LQKENI. CDR3 amino acids: CASSLKQGDTEAFF. In nucleotides, the CDR3 is TGTGCCAGCTCACTCAAACAGGGGGACACTGAAGCTTTCTTT.

The chain joins TRBV7-9 to TRBJ2-1, with 9 positions matching TRBD2. Germline V gene data show CDR1 as SEHNR and CDR2 as FQNEAQ (reference sequence). The CDR3 covers 16 residues. The trim removed 0 bases at V and 5 bases at J, leaving 5 bases unmatched. This CDR3 is CASSLAFAGGNNEQFF. CDR3 bases: TGTGCCAGCAGCTTAGCGTTTGCGGGAGGGAACAATGAGCAGTTCTTC.

The chain links TRBV30 to TRBJ1-4, with a weak D call TRBD1 (5 bases). The germline V gene encodes CDR1 GTSNPN and CDR2 SVGIG (reference sequence). Deletions cut 3 bases from V and 7 bases from J, with 12 bases between. The CDR3 sequence is 13 residues long. In DNA, the CDR3 is TGTGCCTGGAGCCGGGACTCGGGTGAAAAACTGTTTTTT. Translation gives CAWSRDSGEKLFF.

The rearrangement uses TRBV6-1 and TRBJ2-5, with D perhaps matching TRBD1 (7 bases). This CDR3 is 14 amino acids long. With 2 bases removed from V and 5 bases from J, the gap between germline ends came to 12 bases. Germline V CDR1 and CDR2: MNHNS, SASEGT. Written as DNA, the CDR3 is TGTGCCAGCAGTGAACCAGGGGGGTGGGAGACCCAGTACTTC. This encodes CASSEPGGWETQYF.

The chain links TRBV5-5 to TRBJ2-7; no clear D. Germline CDR1 reads SGHKS; CDR2 reads YYEKEE (reference sequence). The CDR3 spans 14 residues. The V end lost 0 bases, the J end lost 0 bases, and 7 bases lay between the germline ends. The DNA for the CDR3 is TGTGCCAGCAGCTTGGGGCCGGGCTCCTACGAGCAGTACTTC. Amino acids: CASSLGPGSYEQYF.